This passage covers 14 T cell receptor beta chains from one sample sequenced in a study of blood T cell repertoires in COVID-19. Profiled with immunoSEQ multiplex PCR; TCRdb holds only in-frame clones, not every one. The sample yields more than 40,000 clones, 85% to 90% seen once. The source material was peripheral blood. The source of these receptors is a man older than 75 with acute or convalescent COVID-19.

The rearrangement joins TRBV7-8 to TRBJ2-5; 13 bases fit TRBD2. CDR3 size: 16 residues. Germline V lookup: CDR1 SGHVS, CDR2 FQNEAQ. Germline trimming cut 5 bases from V and 5 bases from J; bases unmatched to any gene: 8. In nucleotides, the CDR3 is TGTGCCAGCAGCCGTACTAGCGGGGGGGCCGGGGAGACCCAGTACTTC. Translating it yields CASSRTSGGAGETQYF.

V and J are TRBV6-5 and TRBJ1-6, with D tentatively TRBD1 (6 bases). The germline V gene encodes CDR1 MNHEY and CDR2 SVGAGI. The germline V and J ends were trimmed by 7 bases and 7 bases, with 14 bases remaining between them. This CDR3 region has 14 residues. CDR3 bases: TGTGCCAGCACCACAGGGTCGGGAAATTCACCCCTCCACTTT. Protein: CASTTGSGNSPLHF.

V is TRBV13 and J is TRBJ2-3; 13 bases are shared with TRBD2. Germline values: CDR1 PRHDT, CDR2 FYEKMQ (reference sequence). The CDR3 spans 15 residues. Trimming cost V 5 bases and J 4 bases; bases outside gene matches: 3. The CDR3 protein is CASSPLAGGADTQYF. DNA of the CDR3: TGTGCCAGCAGCCCACTAGCGGGGGGGGCAGATACGCAGTATTTT.

The V and J genes are TRBV11-3 and TRBJ2-7, with 9 bases that match TRBD1. The CDR3 sequence is 14 residues long. Germline V gene sequence: CDR1 SGHNT, CDR2 YENEEA. After removal of 5 bases from V and 2 bases from J, the junction contained 4 bases not matched to a gene. CDR3 coding DNA: TGTGCCAGCAGCGCGGACAGGGGAGCCTACGAGCAGTACTTC. Its translation is CASSADRGAYEQYF.

The table lists this clone with a few counts. V and J are TRBV4-1 and TRBJ2-1; the D is unclear. CDR3 length: 11 residues. Germline V CDR1 and CDR2: MGHRA, YSYEKL. The V end was cut by 4 bases, the J end by 13 bases, with 11 bases between. The CDR3 loop reads CASSLTGFQFF. The CDR3 coding sequence is TGCGCCAGCAGCCTCACGGGTTTCCAGTTCTTC.

This clone was detected a few times. The chain combines TRBV7-9 with TRBJ2-7; 7 bases match TRBD2. Germline CDR1 is SEHNR and CDR2 is FQNEAQ (reference sequence). Unmatched junction bases numbered 9, after V lost 6 bases and J lost 7 bases. CDR3 size: 13 residues. The CDR3 DNA reads as TGTGCCAGCAGACCTTGGGGGGGGACGGAGCAGTACTTC. Translating gives CASRPWGGTEQYF.

The chain uses TRBV5-1 and TRBJ2-1, with TRBD1 identical over 9 bases. The CDR3 runs 17 residues. The V gene end was trimmed by 4 bases and the J gene end by 1 base; junction bases not matched to a gene: 9. Germline loops: CDR1 SGHRS, CDR2 YFSETQ. The CDR3 DNA is TGCGCCAGCAGCGCCCGGCAACAGGGGGCGTCCTACAATGAGCAGTTCTTC. The encoded protein is CASSARQQGASYNEQFF.

Written as DNA, the CDR3 is TGTGCCAGCTCACCCGAAACCGGGACAGGGACCTACAATGAGCAGTTCTTC. This codes for CASSPETGTGTYNEQFF. The rearrangement joins TRBV18 to TRBJ2-1; 9 nucleotides line up with TRBD1. Trimming cost V 3 bases and J 2 bases; bases outside gene matches: 8. The CDR3 runs to 17 residues. Germline-derived CDR1 and CDR2 are KGHSH and LQKENI.

The chain has TRBV6-5 and TRBJ1-5; the D is unclear. Trimming pared 11 bases from V and 3 bases from J, leaving 14 bases between. CDR3 length: 13 amino acids. Looked up from germline, CDR1 is MNHEY and CDR2 is SVGAGI. As DNA, the CDR3 is TGTGCCTCTGTAACGGAGCTCAATCAGCCCCAGCATTTT. Encoded protein: CASVTELNQPQHF.

The V and J genes are TRBV6-5 and TRBJ1-2, with D maybe TRBD1 (6 bases). The CDR3 is 14 residues long. V shed 0 bases and J shed 6 bases, with 11 bases lying between them. Per the germline V gene, CDR1 is MNHEY and CDR2 is SVGAGI. The CDR3 nucleotides are TGTGCCAGCAGTTACTCCTCAGGGGTCGATGGCTACACCTTC. Residues: CASSYSSGVDGYTF.

V usage is TRBV7-9 and J usage is TRBJ2-3; 7 bases are shared with TRBD1. The CDR3 extends over 13 amino acids. Germline-derived CDR1 and CDR2 are SEHNR and FQNEAQ (reference sequence). Unmatched junction bases numbered 4, after V lost 4 bases and J lost 6 bases. For the CDR3, the DNA is TGTGCCAGCAGCTCCATCAGGGGGGATACGCAGTATTTT. Amino acids: CASSSIRGDTQYF. Together with reference TRBV7-9 and TRBJ2-3, the CDR3 gives the full variable domain: DTGVSQNPRHKITKRGQNVTFRCDPISEHNRLYWYRQTLGQGPEFLTYFQNEAQLEKSRLLSDRFSAERPKGSFSTLEIQRTEQGDSAMYLCASSSIRGDTQYFGPGTRLTVL.

The gene calls are TRBV5-1 and TRBJ2-2, with 11 bases that match TRBD1. J gave up 4 bases and V 2 bases, and 4 bases lay outside the gene matches. This CDR3 region has 16 residues. The germline V gene encodes CDR1 SGHRS and CDR2 YFSETQ. DNA for the CDR3: TGCGCCAGCAGCTTTGGACAGGGGGCCGGCACCGGGGAGCTGTTTTTT. It yields the protein CASSFGQGAGTGELFF.

The V call is TRBV2, the J call TRBJ2-2; D not resolved. Germline V lookup: CDR1 SNHLY, CDR2 FYNNEI. This CDR3 has 15 amino acids. Trimming cost V 4 bases and J 0 bases, with 9 bases left between them. The CDR3, as DNA: TGTGCCAGCAGTGGGCTCCGAACGAACACCGGGGAGCTGTTTTTT. This translates into CASSGLRTNTGELFF.

The chain links TRBV19 to TRBJ1-1, with D perhaps matching TRBD1 (5 bases). From germline, CDR1 is LNHDA and CDR2 SQIVND (reference sequence). V was pared by 8 bases and J by 4 bases, with 14 bases between. CDR3 length equals 13 residues. The CDR3 protein is CASELAGGTEAFF. The CDR3 DNA is TGTGCCAGTGAGCTCGCCGGGGGCACTGAAGCTTTCTTT.